These 29 T cell receptor beta chains came from one sample sequenced in a study of CD8 T cells in ankylosing spondylitis. TCRdb reanalysed the 5' RACE reads using MiXCR and keeps one entry per CDR3 protein. The repertoire holds under 150,000 distinct CDR3 sequences, with roughly 8.8% as singletons. The sequencing input was synovial fluid, either unsorted or a sorted T cell fraction (not recorded which). The receptors shown here come from a male donor with ankylosing spondylitis.

In its sample, this clonotype was seen a few times. This chain connects TRBV5-5 to TRBJ2-5; D remains ambiguous. This CDR3 comprises 14 residues. V gave up 0 bases and J gave up 2 bases, with 8 bases separating them. The germline V gene has CDR1 SGHKS and CDR2 YYEKEE (reference sequence). CDR3 loop: CASSLDYYQETQYF. As DNA, the CDR3 is TGTGCCAGCAGCTTGGACTACTATCAAGAGACCCAGTACTTC.

The J gene is TRBJ1-1, the V gene TRBV15; D ambiguous. This CDR3 is built from 12 residues. Trimming took off 0 bases at V and 12 bases at J, with 11 bases between the two ends. CDR1 and CDR2 from the germline V gene are LNHNV and YYDKDF (reference sequence). In nucleotides, the CDR3 is TGTGCCACCAGCAGAGATCTGGGTTTGTCTTTCTTT. Its protein product is CATSRDLGLSFF.

This clonotype has a count of ten or more. DNA of the CDR3: TGTGCCAGCAGCTTAGAGGCGGGGCCTCTTATTATCAATGAGCAGTTCTTC. Its translation: CASSLEAGPLIINEQFF. The chain uses TRBV11-2 and TRBJ2-1; D may be TRBD2 (6 bases). The CDR3 sequence is 17 residues long. V was pared by 0 bases and J by 6 bases, with 18 bases between. Per the germline V gene, CDR1 is SGHAT and CDR2 is FQNNGV. Variable domain in full (rest from reference TRBV11-2 and TRBJ2-1): EAGVAQSPRYKIIEKRQSVAFWCNPISGHATLYWYQQILGQGPKLLIQFQNNGVVDDSQLPKDRFSAERLKGVDSTLKIQPAKLEDSAVYLCASSLEAGPLIINEQFFGPGTRLTVL.

This clonotype was seen at least ten times. The chain joins TRBV9 to TRBJ2-3; D perhaps matches TRBD2 (6 bases). CDR1 and CDR2 from the germline V gene are SGDLS and YYNGEE. V lost 0 bases to trimming and J lost 0 bases, with 14 bases between them. The CDR3 is made up of 17 amino acids. The CDR3: CASSVEGGGVSTDTQYF. In nucleotides, the CDR3 is TGTGCCAGCAGCGTAGAGGGCGGCGGGGTCAGCACAGATACGCAGTATTTT. The full variable domain, completed using reference TRBV9 and TRBJ2-3, is DSGVTQTPKHLITATGQRVTLRCSPRSGDLSVYWYQQSLDQGLQFLIQYYNGEERAKGNILERFSAQQFPDLHSELNLSSLELGDSALYFCASSVEGGGVSTDTQYFGPGTRLTVL.

The sample holds one count of this clonotype. The chain carries TRBV5-6 and TRBJ2-3; 7 bases agree with TRBD1. The length of the CDR3 is 14 residues. In germline, CDR1 is SGHDT, CDR2 YYEEEE. Trimming at V came to 0 bases and at J to 4 bases, leaving 2 bases not matched to a gene. The CDR3 sequence is CASSLGQGADTQYF. The DNA of the CDR3 is TGTGCCAGCAGCTTGGGACAGGGTGCAGATACGCAGTATTTT.

In its sample, this clonotype is medium-sized. The chain couples TRBV25-1 to TRBJ1-1, with unresolved D. V lost 6 bases and J 6 bases, leaving 8 bases between the germline ends. The germline V gene has CDR1 MGHDK and CDR2 SYGVNS. The CDR3 extends over 11 amino acids. CDR3 sequence: CASRYRAEAFF. As DNA, the CDR3 is TGTGCCAGCAGGTATAGGGCTGAAGCTTTCTTT.

Only a few counts were recorded for this clonotype. The V call is TRBV28, the J call TRBJ2-5; 10 nucleotides match TRBD1. V lost 5 bases, J lost 5 bases, and 11 bases stayed unmatched. There are 16 residues in the CDR3. Per the germline V gene, CDR1 is MDHEN and CDR2 is SYDVKM. DNA of the CDR3: TGTGCCAGCAGTCCACCTCCGGGACAGGGGCGGGAGACCCAGTACTTC. It is translated as CASSPPPGQGRETQYF. Variable domain in full (rest from reference TRBV28 and TRBJ2-5): DVKVTQSSRYLVKRTGEKVFLECVQDMDHENMFWYRQDPGLGLRLIYFSYDVKMKEKGDIPEGYSVSREKKERFSLILESASTNQTSMYLCASSPPPGQGRETQYFGPGTRLLVL.

The sample holds a few counts of this clonotype. V usage is TRBV7-6 and J usage is TRBJ2-3; D gene ambiguous. From germline, CDR1 is SGHVS and CDR2 FNYEAQ. The V end was cut by 6 bases, the J end by 2 bases, with 12 bases between. This CDR3 comprises 14 residues. The CDR3 is CASRRFEDTDTQYF. In DNA form, the CDR3 reads TGTGCCAGCAGACGGTTTGAGGACACAGATACGCAGTATTTT.

This chain connects TRBV10-3 to TRBJ2-1; 11 bases match TRBD2. Germline V gives CDR1 ENHRY, CDR2 SYGVKD. The CDR3 sequence is 15 residues long. V was clipped by 3 bases and J by 2 bases; unmatched bases: 0. CDR3 residues: CAISELAGAYNEQFF. CDR3 bases: TGTGCCATCAGTGAACTAGCGGGGGCCTACAATGAGCAGTTCTTC.

This clonotype has a count of ten or more. V gene TRBV10-3 combines with J gene TRBJ1-6, with a weak D call TRBD1 (5 bases). Trimming stripped 2 bases from V and 9 bases from J, with 11 bases between. The V gene's germline CDR1 is ENHRY and CDR2 SYGVKD. The CDR3 is 14 amino acids. The chain's CDR3 is CAISEGRDPSPLHF. The CDR3 DNA follows: TGTGCCATCAGTGAGGGCAGGGACCCTTCACCCCTCCACTTT.

This clonotype occurred many times. The chain has TRBV5-4 and TRBJ2-3; 8 bases match TRBD2. This CDR3 comprises 16 residues. Germline V gene data show CDR1 as SGHNT and CDR2 as YYREEE (reference sequence). Unmatched junction bases numbered 10, after V lost 4 bases and J lost 3 bases. CDR3 sequence (DNA): TGTGCCAGCAGCCAGGGACTAGTGGGAGGAACAGATACGCAGTATTTT. Its translation is CASSQGLVGGTDTQYF.

This clonotype has just a few counts. This chain connects TRBV5-1 to TRBJ2-4, with D tentatively TRBD2 (5 bases). The CDR3 is 13 amino acids. Trimming took 4 bases from V and 9 from J, leaving 14 bases between them. Germline assignment: CDR1 SGHRS and CDR2 YFSETQ. CDR3 residues: CASSTDSRVIQYF. Here the CDR3 DNA reads TGCGCCAGCAGCACGGACTCCCGGGTCATTCAGTACTTC.

The rearrangement joins TRBV20-1 to TRBJ1-1; TRBD1 matches 8 bases. From germline, CDR1 is DFQATT and CDR2 SNEGSKA (reference sequence). The CDR3 is made up of 14 amino acids. The junction had 9 bases not matched to a gene; V was cut back by 6 bases and J by 3 bases. CDR3 DNA: TGCAGTGCGGAGCCGACAGGGGTTGACACTGAAGCTTTCTTT. This translates into CSAEPTGVDTEAFF.

Ten or more counts support this clonotype. The chain joins TRBV7-2 to TRBJ1-3, with 8 nucleotides matching TRBD1. V was clipped by 4 bases and J by 3 bases; unmatched bases: 2. This CDR3 is built from 14 residues. Germline loops: CDR1 SGHTA, CDR2 FQGNSA. CDR3 sequence reads: CASSSTGDGNTIYF. The CDR3 DNA sequence: TGTGCCAGCAGCTCGACAGGGGATGGAAACACCATATATTTT.

This clonotype came up many times. The chain couples TRBV7-2 to TRBJ1-2, with D uncertain. The CDR3 loop spans 13 amino acids. V was clipped by 5 bases and J by 3 bases, with 10 bases between them. CDR1 and CDR2 from the germline V gene are SGHTA and FQGNSA. The CDR3 is CASSRHGDYGYTF. CDR3 in DNA: TGTGCCAGCAGCCGGCACGGTGACTATGGCTACACCTTC.

There are many counts of this clonotype. This chain joins TRBV28 and TRBJ2-7; maybe TRBD2 (6 bases). Germline values: CDR1 MDHEN, CDR2 SYDVKM. Trimming cost V 5 bases and J 1 base, with 18 bases left between them. The CDR3 has 16 amino acids. This CDR3 is CASSRGFGRVSYEQYF. CDR3 DNA sequence: TGTGCCAGCAGTCGGGGTTTCGGGAGAGTATCCTACGAGCAGTACTTC.

This clonotype showed up just a few times. The chain has TRBV12-3 or TRBV12-4 and TRBJ1-1, with D maybe TRBD1 (5 bases). The CDR3 consists of 12 residues. V was cut by 3 bases and J by 8 bases, with 10 bases left in between. The DNA of the CDR3 is TGTGCCAGCAGTTTCTCCCGACAGGAAGCTTTCTTT. Translated, it gives CASSFSRQEAFF.

The rearrangement joins TRBV7-2 to TRBJ1-4; D remains ambiguous. Germline-derived CDR1 and CDR2 are SGHTA and FQGNSA. The CDR3 runs to 13 residues. Trimming shortened V by 9 bases and J by 4 bases, and 12 bases separated the two germline ends. CDR3: CARPERRNEKLFF. The CDR3 DNA reads as TGTGCCAGGCCAGAAAGGCGTAATGAAAAACTGTTTTTT.

V is TRBV10-3 and J is TRBJ2-6; tentatively, D is TRBD1 or TRBD2 (5 bases each). V lost 10 bases, J lost 0 bases, and 10 bases lay in between. This CDR3 region has 14 residues. CDR1 is ENHRY, CDR2 SYGVKD, per germline. The CDR3 DNA reads as TGTGCCACCGGTGGGACCTCTGGGGCCAACGTCCTGACTTTC. Its translation is CATGGTSGANVLTF.

The gene calls are TRBV12-3 or TRBV12-4 and TRBJ2-5; 9 nucleotides agree with TRBD2. J was trimmed by 7 bases and V by 3 bases; bases with no gene match: 12. The CDR3 has 16 amino acids. The CDR3 nucleotides read TGTGCCAGCAGTTTGGCTAGCGGGGTGGGATTGGGGACCCAGTACTTC. Translating it yields CASSLASGVGLGTQYF.

The gene calls are TRBV5-1 and TRBJ2-5; 7 nucleotides line up with TRBD2. This CDR3 is 14 amino acids long. The germline V gene encodes CDR1 SGHRS and CDR2 YFSETQ. V was clipped by 5 bases and J by 2 bases; unmatched bases: 6. The CDR3 coding sequence is TGCGCCAGCAGTCAAATGGGACTACAAGAGACCCAGTACTTC. Translation gives CASSQMGLQETQYF.

This chain connects TRBV9 to TRBJ2-5; D is undetermined. From germline, CDR1 is SGDLS and CDR2 YYNGEE. V was clipped by 0 bases and J by 1 base, with 13 bases between them. This CDR3 has 16 residues. The CDR3 here is CASSVGYKRTQETQYF. The DNA of the CDR3 is TGTGCCAGCAGCGTAGGGTATAAGCGCACCCAAGAGACCCAGTACTTC. The full variable domain, its missing parts supplied by reference TRBV9 and TRBJ2-5, is DSGVTQTPKHLITATGQRVTLRCSPRSGDLSVYWYQQSLDQGLQFLIQYYNGEERAKGNILERFSAQQFPDLHSELNLSSLELGDSALYFCASSVGYKRTQETQYFGPGTRLLVL.

In its sample, this clonotype was seen a few times. This chain uses TRBV18 with TRBJ1-5; D is unresolved. The V gene's germline CDR1 is KGHSH and CDR2 LQKENI. The CDR3 spans 13 residues. V was shortened by 3 bases and J by 4 bases, with 7 bases between the two germline ends. The CDR3: CASSPHFNQPQHF. CDR3 in DNA: TGTGCCAGCTCACCTCATTTTAATCAGCCCCAGCATTTT.

The table lists this clonotype with many counts. This sequence joins TRBV5-1 and TRBJ2-7, with D perhaps matching TRBD1 (6 bases). V dropped 8 bases and J dropped 2 bases, with 14 bases sitting between them. Germline CDR1 is SGHRS and CDR2 is YFSETQ. CDR3 length: 13 residues. DNA for the CDR3: TGCGCCAGTTCAATGACAGGAACCTACGAGCAGTACTTC. Protein product: CASSMTGTYEQYF. The whole variable domain, remainder taken from reference TRBV5-1 and TRBJ2-7, is KAGVTQTPRYLIKTRGQQVTLSCSPISGHRSVSWYQQTPGQGLQFLFEYFSETQRNKGNFPGRFSGRQFSNSRSEMNVSTLELGDSALYLCASSMTGTYEQYFGPGTRLTVT.

This clonotype was detected only a few times. J is TRBJ1-3 and V is TRBV7-2, with D uncertain. CDR3 length: 16 residues. Per the germline V gene, CDR1 is SGHTA and CDR2 is FQGNSA. V was pared by 5 bases and J by 2 bases, with 16 bases between. The CDR3, as DNA: TGTGCCAGCAGCCCAACCTCGAGGGTAACTGGAAACACCATATATTTT. This encodes CASSPTSRVTGNTIYF.

This clonotype was seen only a few times. The V and J genes are TRBV18 and TRBJ2-3, with a weak D call TRBD2 (5 bases). CDR3 length: 14 amino acids. V was clipped by 3 bases and J by 2 bases, with 9 bases between them. Germline V gene sequence: CDR1 KGHSH, CDR2 LQKENI. CDR3 nucleotides: TGTGCCAGCTCACCCCTTAGCGACACAGATACGCAGTATTTT. Protein product: CASSPLSDTDTQYF.

This clonotype occurred once. The J gene is TRBJ2-3, the V gene TRBV10-3, with D perhaps given as TRBD1 or TRBD2 (5 bases each). V was pared by 6 bases and J by 0 bases, with 10 bases between. Per germline, CDR1 ENHRY and CDR2 SYGVKD. The CDR3 spans 14 residues. CDR3 nucleotide sequence: TGTGCCATCAGCCCGGGACCAAGCACAGATACGCAGTATTTT. Translation gives CAISPGPSTDTQYF.

This clonotype is medium-sized (0.01 to 0.1%) within its sample. V gene TRBV20-1 combines with J gene TRBJ1-1; D is possibly TRBD1 (5 bases). The V end lost 3 bases, the J end lost 7 bases, and 15 bases lay between the germline ends. The CDR3 runs 13 residues. From germline, CDR1 is DFQATT and CDR2 SNEGSKA (reference sequence). This CDR3 is CSARPPGRSEAFF. CDR3 nucleotides: TGCAGTGCTAGGCCCCCAGGGAGGAGTGAAGCTTTCTTT.

This chain links TRBV7-9 with TRBJ2-5; D is uncertain. Germline loops: CDR1 SEHNR, CDR2 FQNEAQ (reference sequence). V lost 5 bases, J lost 8 bases, and 9 bases lay in between. There are 11 residues in the CDR3. DNA of the CDR3: TGTGCCAGCAGCCTTACTAATACCCAGTACTTC. It is translated as CASSLTNTQYF.